This entry describes one T cell receptor (beta chain). Per the germline V gene, CDR1 is LGHDT and CDR2 is YNNKEL (reference sequence). Trimming took 4 bases from V and 4 from J; bases not matched to a gene: 4. The CDR3 contains 14 residues. With a J-beta primer mix and a sample-barcoded 5' primer, a second PCR ran about 7 to 12 cycles. One entry per CDR3 protein, called by TCRdb with MiXCR from the 5' RACE reads. The sample includes roughly 2 million distinct CDR3 sequences, about 49% of them seen just once. The data were obtained in a study of blood T cells in healthy people across ages. Study summary: Template-switching capture recovered about one barcoded beta molecule per two T cells.

This receptor was obtained from a woman aged 40 to 50 in good health. The sequenced sample was blood. V and J are TRBV3-1 and TRBJ2-3, with 8 bases matching TRBD2. The CDR3 protein is CASSLSGAPDTQYF. The CDR3, as DNA: TGTGCCAGCAGCCTTAGCGGGGCGCCAGATACGCAGTATTTT.